This TCR beta chain emerged from a study of CD8 T cells in Susac syndrome. Worth noting for this clonotype: Its specificity is unknown.

Whole-study findings and limits: No clonal expansion appeared among CD4+ T cells in Susac patients. Only a relatively small number of individuals were included in the TCR sequencing and HLA analysis.

TEMRA cells were FACS-enriched, with CD8+ and CD4+ T cells isolated negatively. The CDR3 is made up of 13 amino acids. Germline V lookup: CDR1 SGHVS, CDR2 FNYEAQ. Trimming shortened V by 5 bases and J by 1 base, and 8 bases separated the two germline ends. With random hexamers, 0.5 to 1 ug RNA was reverse transcribed. Amplification of the TCR beta CDR3 was carried out by immunoSEQ multiplex PCR, which spanned a total of 54 Vbeta and 13 Jbeta segments. TCRdb called the immunoSEQ multiplex PCR reads again in MiXCR, with one record for every CDR3 protein. The data hold around 150,000 distinct CDR3 sequences, with 85% to 95% observed a single time.

The receptor's source is a human donor with Susac syndrome. This rearrangement joins TRBV7-6 to TRBJ2-5; no clear D. Sequencing input: CD4+ T cells from PBMCs. In DNA form, the CDR3 reads TGTGCCAGCAGCCTACGGCCCCAAGAGACCCAGTACTTC. Protein product: CASSLRPQETQYF. The full variable domain, rest sourced from reference TRBV7-6 and TRBJ2-5, is GAGVSQSPRYKVTKRGQDVALRCDPISGHVSLYWYRQALGQGPEFLTYFNYEAQQDKSGLPNDRFSAERPEGSISTLTIQRTEQRDSAMYRCASSLRPQETQYFGPGTRLLVL.